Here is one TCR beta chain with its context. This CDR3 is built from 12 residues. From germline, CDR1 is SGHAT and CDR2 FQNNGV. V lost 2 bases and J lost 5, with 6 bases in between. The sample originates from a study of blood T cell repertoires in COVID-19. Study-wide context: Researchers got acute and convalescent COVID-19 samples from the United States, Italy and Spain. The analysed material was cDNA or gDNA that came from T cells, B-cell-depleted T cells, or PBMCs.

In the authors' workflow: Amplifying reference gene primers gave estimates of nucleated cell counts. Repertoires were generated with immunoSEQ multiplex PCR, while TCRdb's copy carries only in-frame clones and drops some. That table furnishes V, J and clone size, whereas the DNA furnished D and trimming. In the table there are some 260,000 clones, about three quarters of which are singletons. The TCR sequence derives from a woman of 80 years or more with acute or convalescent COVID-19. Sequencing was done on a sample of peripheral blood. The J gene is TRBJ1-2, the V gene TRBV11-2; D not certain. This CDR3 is CASSLLQYGYTF. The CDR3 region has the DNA TGTGCCAGCAGCTTATTACAATATGGCTACACCTTC.